These 9 T cell receptor beta chains came from one sample sequenced in a study of blood T cells in healthy people across ages. Sample-barcoded 5' priming and a J-beta primer mix drove a second PCR of about 7 to 11 cycles. TCRdb re-called the 5' RACE reads through MiXCR, storing one row per CDR3 protein. This table holds just over 1 million distinct CDR3 sequences, around 43% found once. Sequences were obtained from blood. These receptors were obtained from a woman aged 55 to 70 in good health.

To note about this clonotype: A much larger clone lies one base from this, so it may be a read error. The chain recombines TRBV2 with TRBJ2-7; D possibly corresponds to TRBD1 (6 bases). Germline-derived CDR1 and CDR2 are SNHLY and FYNNEI. This CDR3 contains 14 residues. V was pared by 8 bases and J by 2 bases, with 16 bases between. CDR3 DNA: TGTGCCAGCGCTCGAGGACAGCGAGCCTACGAGCAGTACTTC. Its translation is CASARGQRAYEQYF.

In this sample, this clonotype turned up a few times. The CDR3 is CASSQSVVGSGSVHEQFF. The CDR3 DNA is TGTGCCAGCAGCCAAAGTGTTGTTGGTAGCGGGAGTGTCCATGAGCAGTTCTTC. V and J are TRBV3-1 and TRBJ2-1; TRBD2 aligns across 9 bases. Germline CDR1 and CDR2: LGHDT and YNNKEL (reference sequence). The J segment lost 8 bases and the V segment lost 2 bases, leaving 16 bases of the junction unmatched. This CDR3 contains 18 residues.

This clonotype was found many times. V gene TRBV5-1 combines with J gene TRBJ2-1; perhaps TRBD1 as D (6 bases). The V gene lost 2 bases and the J gene lost 3 bases, with 12 bases spanning the gap. CDR1 and CDR2 (germline): SGHRS, YFSETQ. The CDR3 length is 15 residues. This CDR3 is CASSLGQPLYNEQFF. The CDR3 DNA sequence: TGCGCCAGCAGCTTAGGACAGCCCCTCTACAATGAGCAGTTCTTC.

The V gene is TRBV3-1, the J gene TRBJ2-1; D may be TRBD1 (5 bases). The J call may be wrong; the DNA end is better matched by TRBJ2-7. This CDR3 spans 16 amino acids. Germline CDR1 and CDR2: LGHDT and YNNKEL (reference sequence). CDR3 nucleotide sequence: TGTGCCAGCAGCCAAGAAGGGGTCAGCTCCTACAATGAGCAGTACTTC. It yields the protein CASSQEGVSSYNEQYF.

This chain joins TRBV20-1 and TRBJ2-4; 14 bases align to TRBD2. CDR1 is DFQATT and CDR2 is SNEGSKA in the germline V gene (reference sequence). Trimming took 6 bases from V and 0 from J; bases not matched to a gene: 4. The CDR3 totals 16 residues. CDR3: CSAGLAGVQAKNIQYF. For the CDR3, the DNA is TGCAGTGCGGGACTAGCGGGAGTTCAAGCCAAAAACATTCAGTACTTC.

The rearrangement uses TRBV4-2 and TRBJ2-7, with 11 bases identical to TRBD2. Per the germline V gene, CDR1 is LGHNA and CDR2 is YNFKEQ. CDR3 length: 16 amino acids. V shed 2 bases, J shed 7 bases, and the junction held 10 bases outside the gene matches. The CDR3: CASSQTTSGRDNEQYF. The CDR3 bases are TGTGCCAGCAGCCAAACTACTAGCGGGAGAGACAATGAGCAGTACTTC.

This clonotype was counted between two and nine times. DNA of the CDR3: TGTGCCAGCAGCTTAGCCGGGTTCGCTGAAGCTTTCTTT. Its translation: CASSLAGFAEAFF. This chain joins TRBV11-2 and TRBJ1-1; no clear D. Germline values: CDR1 SGHAT, CDR2 FQNNGV. There are 13 residues in the CDR3. V was clipped by 1 base and J by 6 bases, with 9 bases between them. Full variable domain (missing parts from reference TRBV11-2 and TRBJ1-1): EAGVAQSPRYKIIEKRQSVAFWCNPISGHATLYWYQQILGQGPKLLIQFQNNGVVDDSQLPKDRFSAERLKGVDSTLKIQPAKLEDSAVYLCASSLAGFAEAFFGQGTRLTVV.

There are a few counts of this clonotype. This chain uses TRBV7-3 with TRBJ2-3, with no clear D. Germline CDR1 reads SGHTA; CDR2 reads FQGTGA. The CDR3 has 13 residues. The germline V and J ends were trimmed by 5 bases and 4 bases, with 10 bases remaining between them. The CDR3 reads CASSPWPADTQYF. The CDR3 region has the DNA TGTGCCAGCAGCCCCTGGCCGGCAGATACGCAGTATTTT.

The genes are TRBV20-1 and TRBJ2-7, with D hard to call. V lost 1 base and J 7 bases, leaving 14 bases between the germline ends. CDR3 length: 13 amino acids. Germline V CDR1 and CDR2: DFQATT, SNEGSKA (reference sequence). CDR3 bases: TGCAGTGCTAGAGGGAAAGGGCTGGATGAGCAGTACTTC. This sequence encodes CSARGKGLDEQYF.